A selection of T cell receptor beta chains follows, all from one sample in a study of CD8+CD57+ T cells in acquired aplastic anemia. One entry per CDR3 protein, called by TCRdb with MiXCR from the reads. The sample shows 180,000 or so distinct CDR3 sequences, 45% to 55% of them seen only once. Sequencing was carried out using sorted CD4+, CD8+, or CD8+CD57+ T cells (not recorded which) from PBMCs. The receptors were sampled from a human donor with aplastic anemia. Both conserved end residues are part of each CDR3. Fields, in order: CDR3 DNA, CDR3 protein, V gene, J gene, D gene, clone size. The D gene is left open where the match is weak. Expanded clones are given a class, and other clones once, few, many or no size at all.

DNA: TGTGCCAGCGGCTCCCGCAGGATGAACACCGAAGCTTTCTTT
CDR3: CASGSRRMNTEAFF
V: TRBV7-8
J: TRBJ1-1
D: -
size: -

DNA: TGCGCCAGCAGCTACGCCACAGGGGTTTGGGAGACCCAGTACTTC
CDR3: CASSYATGVWETQYF
V: TRBV5-1
J: TRBJ2-5
D: TRBD1
size: many

DNA: TGTGCCAGCAGTTGGACAGCCATGAACACTGAAGCTTTCTTT
CDR3: CASSWTAMNTEAFF
V: TRBV6-5
J: TRBJ1-1
D: -
size: many

DNA: TGTGCCAGCAGTTATGGGGGTTCCTACGAGCAGTACTTC
CDR3: CASSYGGSYEQYF
V: TRBV6-5
J: TRBJ2-7
D: -
size: many

DNA: TGCACCGGACTAGCGGGAGGAACCAACAATGAGCAGTTCTTC
CDR3: CTGLAGGTNNEQFF
V: TRBV29-1
J: TRBJ2-1
D: TRBD2
size: once

DNA: TGTGCCAGCAGTGACGCGAGATCCACAGATACGCAGTATTTT
CDR3: CASSDARSTDTQYF
V: TRBV25-1
J: TRBJ2-3
D: -
size: -

DNA: TGTGCCAGCAGTTACATCAGTCTAAACGAAAAACTGTTTTTT
CDR3: CASSYISLNEKLFF
V: TRBV6-5
J: TRBJ1-4
D: -
size: many

DNA: TGTGCCAGTAACATGTGGAGGTCTGGGGCCAACGTCCTGACTTTC
CDR3: CASNMWRSGANVLTF
V: TRBV19
J: TRBJ2-6
D: -
size: many

DNA: TGTGCCAGCTCACCAGACATCTCCTATAATTCACCCCTCCACTTT
CDR3: CASSPDISYNSPLHF
V: TRBV18
J: TRBJ1-6
D: -
size: -

DNA: TGCAGCGTTGAAGGCTACAGGGGGCATGAGACCCAGTACTTC
CDR3: CSVEGYRGHETQYF
V: TRBV29-1
J: TRBJ2-5
D: TRBD1
size: many